This entry is about one T cell receptor beta chain. The data originate from a study of Ad26.COV2.S vaccination and SARS-CoV-2 variants. Treatment reported: about 20 received Ad26.COV2.S at low or high dose, single or two shots; several received placebo; per-sample allocation not given. On day 63 after the first injection, vaccine and placebo recipients gave samples. Data came from immunoSEQ multiplex PCR; TCRdb stores just in-frame clones and leaves some out. The sample shows approximately 300,000 clones, roughly 84% of them seen only once. The CDR3 runs to 16 residues. Trimming took off 3 bases at V and 0 bases at J, with 13 bases between the two ends. CDR1 is SGDLS, CDR2 YYNGEE, per germline.

Material: peripheral blood, obtained in a trial of Ad26.COV2.S vaccine versus placebo. This chain uses TRBV9 with TRBJ2-1; possible D gene TRBD1, 6 bases. The clonotype originates from a person aged 18 to 59 who received the Ad26.COV2.S COVID-19 vaccine or a placebo. CDR3 bases: TGTGCCAGCAGCGCCAGGGGTCTTAGCTCCTACAATGAGCAGTTCTTC. Its protein is CASSARGLSSYNEQFF.